The 4 T cell receptor beta chains in this list originate from one sample, sequenced in a study of graft-versus-host responses after intestinal transplantation. Clones were read by immunoSEQ multiplex PCR, and TCRdb kept only the in-frame ones, dropping some. This sample has about 120,000 clones; about 93% occur once, and the top ten carry more than 0.095%. These receptors have no identified antigens. Sequencing used unstimulated CD4+ T cells sorted from spleen or lymph node cells, obtained before intestinal transplant. Receptor source: a human donor who received an intestinal transplant.

V gene TRBV5-6 combines with J gene TRBJ2-7, with 11 bases matching TRBD2. CDR1 and CDR2 (germline): SGHDT, YYEEEE. V shed 5 bases and J 4 bases; nucleotides not matched to a gene: 14. The CDR3 totals 17 residues. The CDR3 DNA reads as TGTGCCAGCAGTTTCACCGGGACTAGCGGTCGGTGGTACGAGCAGTACTTC. Amino acid sequence: CASSFTGTSGRWYEQYF.

The chain combines TRBV7-3 with TRBJ2-1, with D possibly matching TRBD1 (6 bases). V shed 3 bases and J shed 2 bases, with 14 bases lying between them. Germline V gene lookup returns CDR1 SGHTA and CDR2 FQGTGA. The CDR3 covers 16 residues. CDR3 sequence (DNA): TGTGCCAGCAGCTTTCCAGGGGAAGCGGCCTACAATGAGCAGTTCTTC. Amino acid sequence: CASSFPGEAAYNEQFF.

The chain employs TRBV2 and TRBJ2-6, with D unresolved. CDR3 length: 14 amino acids. Trimming pared 7 bases from V and 0 bases from J, leaving 7 bases between. Germline V CDR1 and CDR2: SNHLY, FYNNEI. The CDR3 here is CASNPNSGANVLTF. CDR3 in DNA: TGTGCCAGCAACCCGAACTCTGGGGCCAACGTCCTGACTTTC.

The CDR3 coding sequence is TGTGCCAGCAGCCCGGGTGGAAACTCTGGAAACACCATATATTTT. This encodes CASSPGGNSGNTIYF. V and J are TRBV2 and TRBJ1-3; D not certain. Trimming took 6 bases from V and 0 from J, leaving 12 bases between them. The germline V gene encodes CDR1 SNHLY and CDR2 FYNNEI. This CDR3 has 15 amino acids. Supplemented by reference TRBV2 and TRBJ1-3, the full variable domain reads EPEVTQTPSHQVTQMGQEVILRCVPISNHLYFYWYRQILGQKVEFLVSFYNNEISEKSEIFDDQFSVERPDGSNFTLKIRSTKLEDSAMYFCASSPGGNSGNTIYFGEGSWLTVV.